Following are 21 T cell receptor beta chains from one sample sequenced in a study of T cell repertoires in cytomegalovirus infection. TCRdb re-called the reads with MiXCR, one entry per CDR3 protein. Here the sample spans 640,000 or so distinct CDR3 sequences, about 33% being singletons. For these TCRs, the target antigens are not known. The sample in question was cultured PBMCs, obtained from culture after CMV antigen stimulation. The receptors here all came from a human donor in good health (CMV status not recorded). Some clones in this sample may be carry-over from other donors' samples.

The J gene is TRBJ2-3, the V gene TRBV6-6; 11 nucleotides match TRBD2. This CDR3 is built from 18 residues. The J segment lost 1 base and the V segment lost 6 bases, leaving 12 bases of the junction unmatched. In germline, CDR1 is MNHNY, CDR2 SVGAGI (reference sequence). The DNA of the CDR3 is TGTGCCAGCAGACCTCGGGGTAGCGGGGGGGGAGGCACAGATACGCAGTATTTT. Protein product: CASRPRGSGGGGTDTQYF.

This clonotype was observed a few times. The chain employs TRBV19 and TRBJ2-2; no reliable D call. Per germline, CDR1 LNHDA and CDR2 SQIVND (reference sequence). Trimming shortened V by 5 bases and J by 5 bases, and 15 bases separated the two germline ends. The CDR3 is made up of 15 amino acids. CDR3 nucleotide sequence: TGTGCCAGTAGTCAGCCCACCGGTGGGACCGGGGAGCTGTTTTTT. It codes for CASSQPTGGTGELFF.

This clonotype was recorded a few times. The CDR3 loop reads CASSLHAYEQYF. CDR3 bases: TGTGCCAGCAGCCTCCACGCCTACGAGCAGTACTTC. The chain couples TRBV7-9 to TRBJ2-7; no firm D call. V shed 5 bases and J shed 2 bases, with 7 bases lying between them. The length of the CDR3 is 12 residues. CDR1 is SEHNR, CDR2 FQNEAQ, per germline (reference sequence).

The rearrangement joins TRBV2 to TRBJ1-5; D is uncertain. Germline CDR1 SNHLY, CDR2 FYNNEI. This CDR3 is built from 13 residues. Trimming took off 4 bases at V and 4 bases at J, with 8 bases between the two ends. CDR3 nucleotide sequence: TGTGCCAGCAGTGCGGTTGGGAATCAGCCCCAGCATTTT. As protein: CASSAVGNQPQHF.

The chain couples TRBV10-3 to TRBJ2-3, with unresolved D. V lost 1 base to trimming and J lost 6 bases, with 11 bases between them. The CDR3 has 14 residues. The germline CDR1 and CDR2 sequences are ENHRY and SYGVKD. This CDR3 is CAISEYDRKDTQYF. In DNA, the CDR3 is TGTGCCATCAGTGAGTACGACCGGAAGGATACGCAGTATTTT.

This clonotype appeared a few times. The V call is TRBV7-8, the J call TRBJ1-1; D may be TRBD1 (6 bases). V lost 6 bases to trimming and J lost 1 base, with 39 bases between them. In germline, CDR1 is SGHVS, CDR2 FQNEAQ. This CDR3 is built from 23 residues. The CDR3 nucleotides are TGTGCCAGCAGTCTATTCAGCCCCCCCAGATGGCGGCAGGGGTTCGACGAGAACACTGAAGCTTTCTTT. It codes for CASSLFSPPRWRQGFDENTEAFF.

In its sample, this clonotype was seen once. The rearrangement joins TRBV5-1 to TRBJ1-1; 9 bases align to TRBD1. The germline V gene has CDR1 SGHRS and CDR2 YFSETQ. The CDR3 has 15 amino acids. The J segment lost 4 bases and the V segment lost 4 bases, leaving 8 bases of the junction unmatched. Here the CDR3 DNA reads TGCGCCAGCAGCGTGTGGGACAGGGTTGGCACTGAAGCTTTCTTT. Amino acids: CASSVWDRVGTEAFF.

This chain's CDR3 is CSARDLREGQDEQYF. The CDR3 bases are TGCAGTGCTAGAGATTTGAGGGAGGGCCAGGACGAGCAGTACTTC. This rearrangement joins TRBV20-1 to TRBJ2-7; 7 bases match TRBD2. Trimming removed 0 bases from V and 5 bases from J; junction bases left unmatched: 10. CDR1 and CDR2 (germline): DFQATT, SNEGSKA (reference sequence). The CDR3 length is 15 residues.

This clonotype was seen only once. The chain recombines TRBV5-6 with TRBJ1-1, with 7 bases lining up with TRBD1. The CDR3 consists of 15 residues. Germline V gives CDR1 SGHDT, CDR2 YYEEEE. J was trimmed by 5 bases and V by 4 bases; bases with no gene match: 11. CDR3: CASSVKDRPFTEAFF. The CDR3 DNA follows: TGTGCCAGCAGCGTAAAGGACAGGCCGTTTACTGAAGCTTTCTTT.

CDR3 protein: CASTNRGFGGSDEQFF. For the CDR3, the DNA is TGTGCCAGTACAAATAGGGGGTTCGGCGGGAGCGATGAGCAGTTCTTC. The rearrangement links TRBV19 to TRBJ2-1; possible D gene TRBD2, 7 bases. CDR3 length: 16 residues. CDR1 LNHDA and CDR2 SQIVND come from the germline V gene (reference sequence). V was clipped by 7 bases and J by 8 bases, with 24 bases between them.

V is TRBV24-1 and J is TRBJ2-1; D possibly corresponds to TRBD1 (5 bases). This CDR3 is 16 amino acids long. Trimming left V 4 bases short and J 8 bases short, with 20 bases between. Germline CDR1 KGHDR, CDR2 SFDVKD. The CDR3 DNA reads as TGTGCCACCAGTGACCCCAGCCCCCCAGGGATCCATGAGCAGTTCTTC. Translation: CATSDPSPPGIHEQFF.

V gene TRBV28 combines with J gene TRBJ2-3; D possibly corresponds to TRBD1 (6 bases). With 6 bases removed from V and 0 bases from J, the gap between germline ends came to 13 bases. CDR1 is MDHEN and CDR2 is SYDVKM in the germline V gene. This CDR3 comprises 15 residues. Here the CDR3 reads CASRGTRGSTDTQYF. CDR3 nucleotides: TGTGCCAGCAGGGGTACCAGGGGCAGCACAGATACGCAGTATTTT.

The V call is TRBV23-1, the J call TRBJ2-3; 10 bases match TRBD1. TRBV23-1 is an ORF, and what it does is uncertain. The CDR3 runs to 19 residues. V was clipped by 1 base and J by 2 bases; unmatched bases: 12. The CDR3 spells CASSQFPWSGQGITDTQYF. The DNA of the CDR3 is TGCGCCAGCAGTCAATTTCCGTGGTCGGGACAGGGGATCACAGATACGCAGTATTTT.

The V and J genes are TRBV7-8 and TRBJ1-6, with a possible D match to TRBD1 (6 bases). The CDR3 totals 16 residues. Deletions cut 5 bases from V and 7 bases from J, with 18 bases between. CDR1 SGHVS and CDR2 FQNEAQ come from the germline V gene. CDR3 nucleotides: TGTGCCAGCAGCCTCCAGGGGTTTGGCCAGAATTCACCCCTCCACTTT. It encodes CASSLQGFGQNSPLHF. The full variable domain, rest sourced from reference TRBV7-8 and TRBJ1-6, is GAGVSQSPRYKVAKRGQDVALRCDPISGHVSLFWYQQALGQGPEFLTYFQNEAQLDKSGLPSDRFFAERPEGSVSTLKIQRTQQEDSAVYLCASSLQGFGQNSPLHFGNGTRLTVT.

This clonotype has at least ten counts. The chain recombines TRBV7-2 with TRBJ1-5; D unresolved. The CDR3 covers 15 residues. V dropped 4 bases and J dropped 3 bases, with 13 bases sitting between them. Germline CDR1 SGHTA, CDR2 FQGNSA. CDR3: CASSSELRANQPQHF. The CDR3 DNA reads TGTGCCAGCAGCTCCGAATTGAGGGCCAATCAGCCCCAGCATTTT. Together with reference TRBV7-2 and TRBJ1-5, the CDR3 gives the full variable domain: GAGVSQSPSNKVTEKGKDVELRCDPISGHTALYWYRQSLGQGLEFLIYFQGNSAPDKSGLPSDRFSAERTGGSVSTLTIQRTQQEDSAVYLCASSSELRANQPQHFGDGTRLSIL.

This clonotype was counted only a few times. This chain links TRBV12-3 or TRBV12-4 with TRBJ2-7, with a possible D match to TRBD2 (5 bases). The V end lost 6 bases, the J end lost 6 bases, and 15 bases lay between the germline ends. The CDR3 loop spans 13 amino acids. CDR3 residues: CASSPRGAAEQYF. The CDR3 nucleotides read TGTGCCAGCAGCCCCCGGGGAGCGGCCGAGCAGTACTTC.

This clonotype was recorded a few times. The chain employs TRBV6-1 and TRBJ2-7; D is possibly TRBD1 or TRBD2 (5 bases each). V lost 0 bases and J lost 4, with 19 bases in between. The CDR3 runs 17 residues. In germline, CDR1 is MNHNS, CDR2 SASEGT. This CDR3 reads CASSEAGVVQDGYEQYF. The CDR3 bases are TGTGCCAGCAGTGAAGCGGGGGTAGTCCAGGACGGATACGAGCAGTACTTC.

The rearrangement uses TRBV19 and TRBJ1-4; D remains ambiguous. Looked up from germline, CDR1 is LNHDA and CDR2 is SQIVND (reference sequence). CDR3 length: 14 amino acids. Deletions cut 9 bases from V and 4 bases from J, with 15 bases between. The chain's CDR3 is CASLQWGVNEKLFF. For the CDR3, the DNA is TGTGCCAGCCTCCAGTGGGGAGTTAATGAAAAACTGTTTTTT.

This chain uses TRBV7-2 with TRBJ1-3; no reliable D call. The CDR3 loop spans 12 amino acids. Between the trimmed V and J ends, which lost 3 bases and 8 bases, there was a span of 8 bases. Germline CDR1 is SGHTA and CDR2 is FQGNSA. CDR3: CASSFASYTIYF. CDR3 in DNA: TGTGCCAGCAGCTTTGCGTCATACACCATATATTTT.

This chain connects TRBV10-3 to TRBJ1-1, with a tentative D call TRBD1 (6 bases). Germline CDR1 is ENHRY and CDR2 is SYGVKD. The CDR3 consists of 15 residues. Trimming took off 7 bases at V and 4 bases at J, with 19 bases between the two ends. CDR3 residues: CAIKGHQGGGTEAFF. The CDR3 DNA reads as TGTGCCATCAAGGGTCACCAGGGAGGGGGCACTGAAGCTTTCTTT.

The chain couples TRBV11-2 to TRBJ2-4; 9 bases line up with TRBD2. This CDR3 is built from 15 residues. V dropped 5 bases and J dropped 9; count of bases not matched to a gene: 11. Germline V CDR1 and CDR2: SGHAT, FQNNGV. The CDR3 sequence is CASSRPWRGGGIQYF. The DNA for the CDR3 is TGTGCCAGCAGCCGCCCGTGGCGGGGGGGCGGCATTCAGTACTTC.